This T cell receptor (beta chain) stems from a study of OX40 agonist ivuxolimab in advanced cancers. Data came from immunoSEQ multiplex PCR; TCRdb stores just in-frame clones and leaves some out. The top ten hold 1% to 1.2% of the sample, which has over 55,000 clones, over 85% seen once. The CDR3 covers 13 residues. In germline, CDR1 is SNHLY, CDR2 FYNNEI. Trimming left V 2 bases short and J 5 bases short, with 9 bases between. J is TRBJ1-2 and V is TRBV2; D gene unclear. The sequences come from CD4+ or CD8+ T cells sorted from blood, collected in a trial of the OX40 agonist ivuxolimab. This clonotype originated in an adult with an advanced solid tumor such as melanoma, head and neck, liver or kidney cancer. The CDR3: CASSELRKYGYTF. CDR3 DNA sequence: TGTGCCAGCAGTGAATTGCGGAAATATGGCTACACCTTC.